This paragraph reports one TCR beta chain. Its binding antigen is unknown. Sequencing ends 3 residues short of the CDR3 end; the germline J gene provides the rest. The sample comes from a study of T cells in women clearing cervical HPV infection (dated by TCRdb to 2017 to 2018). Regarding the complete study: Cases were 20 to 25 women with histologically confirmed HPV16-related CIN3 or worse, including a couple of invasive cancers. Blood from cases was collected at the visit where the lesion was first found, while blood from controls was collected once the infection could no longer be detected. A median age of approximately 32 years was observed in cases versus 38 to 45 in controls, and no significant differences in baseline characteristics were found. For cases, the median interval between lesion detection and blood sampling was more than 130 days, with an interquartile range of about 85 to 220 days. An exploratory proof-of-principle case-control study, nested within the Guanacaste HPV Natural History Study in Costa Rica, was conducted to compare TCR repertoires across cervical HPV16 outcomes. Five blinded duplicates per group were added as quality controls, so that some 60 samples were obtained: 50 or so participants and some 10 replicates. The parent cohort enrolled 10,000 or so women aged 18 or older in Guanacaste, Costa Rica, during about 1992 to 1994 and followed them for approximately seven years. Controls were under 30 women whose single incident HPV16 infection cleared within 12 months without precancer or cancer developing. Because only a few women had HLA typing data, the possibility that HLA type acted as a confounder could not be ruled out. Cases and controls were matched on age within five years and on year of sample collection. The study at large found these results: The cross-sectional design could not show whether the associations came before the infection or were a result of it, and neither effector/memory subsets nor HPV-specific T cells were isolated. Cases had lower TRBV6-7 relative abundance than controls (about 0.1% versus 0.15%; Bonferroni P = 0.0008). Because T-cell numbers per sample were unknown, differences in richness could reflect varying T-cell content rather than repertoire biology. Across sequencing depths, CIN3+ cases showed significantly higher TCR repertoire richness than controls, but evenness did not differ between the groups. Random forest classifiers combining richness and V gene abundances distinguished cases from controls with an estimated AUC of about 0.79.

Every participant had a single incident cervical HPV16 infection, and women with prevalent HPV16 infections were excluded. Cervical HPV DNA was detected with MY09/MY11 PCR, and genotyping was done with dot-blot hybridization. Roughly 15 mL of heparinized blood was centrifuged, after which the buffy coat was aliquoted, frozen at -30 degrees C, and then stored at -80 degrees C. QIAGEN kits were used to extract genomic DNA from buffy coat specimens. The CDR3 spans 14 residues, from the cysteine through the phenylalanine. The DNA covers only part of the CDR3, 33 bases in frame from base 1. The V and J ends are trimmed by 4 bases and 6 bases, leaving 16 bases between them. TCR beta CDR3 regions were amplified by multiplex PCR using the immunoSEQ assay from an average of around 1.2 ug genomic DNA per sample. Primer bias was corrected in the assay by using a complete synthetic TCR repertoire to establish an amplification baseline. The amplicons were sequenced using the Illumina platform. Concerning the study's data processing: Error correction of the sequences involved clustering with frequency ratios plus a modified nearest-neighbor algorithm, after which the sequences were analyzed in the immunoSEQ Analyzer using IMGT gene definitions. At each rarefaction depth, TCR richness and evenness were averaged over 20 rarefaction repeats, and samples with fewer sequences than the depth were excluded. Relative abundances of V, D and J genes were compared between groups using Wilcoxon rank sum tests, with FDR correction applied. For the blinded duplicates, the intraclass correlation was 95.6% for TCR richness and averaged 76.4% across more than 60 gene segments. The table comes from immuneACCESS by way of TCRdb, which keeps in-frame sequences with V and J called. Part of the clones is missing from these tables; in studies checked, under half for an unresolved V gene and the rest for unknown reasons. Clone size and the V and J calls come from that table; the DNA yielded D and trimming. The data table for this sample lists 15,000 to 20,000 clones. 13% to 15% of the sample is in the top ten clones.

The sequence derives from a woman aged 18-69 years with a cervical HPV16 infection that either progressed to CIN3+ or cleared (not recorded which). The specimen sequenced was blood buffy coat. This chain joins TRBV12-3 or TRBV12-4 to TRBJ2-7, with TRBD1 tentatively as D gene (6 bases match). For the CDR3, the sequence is CASSSQGRGSEQYF. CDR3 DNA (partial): TGTGCCAGCAGTTCACAGGGAAGGGGGAGCGAG.